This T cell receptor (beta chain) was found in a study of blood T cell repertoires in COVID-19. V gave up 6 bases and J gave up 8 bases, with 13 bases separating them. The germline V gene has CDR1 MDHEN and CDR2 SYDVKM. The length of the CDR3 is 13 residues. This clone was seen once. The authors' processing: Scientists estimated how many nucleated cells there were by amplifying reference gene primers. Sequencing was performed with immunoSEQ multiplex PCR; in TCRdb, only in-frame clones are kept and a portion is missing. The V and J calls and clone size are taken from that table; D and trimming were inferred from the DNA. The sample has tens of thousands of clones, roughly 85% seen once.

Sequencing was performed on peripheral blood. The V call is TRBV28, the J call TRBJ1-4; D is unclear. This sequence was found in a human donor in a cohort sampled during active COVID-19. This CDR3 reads CASRYDNHEKLFF. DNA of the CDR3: TGTGCCAGCAGGTACGACAATCACGAAAAACTGTTTTTT.